The clone carrying this T cell receptor beta chain occurred a few times. The CDR3 extends over 16 amino acids. Germline values: CDR1 MNHEY, CDR2 SVGAGI. J lost 3 bases, V lost 6 bases, and 13 bases had no gene match. The data were taken from a study of T cells in Graves' hyperthyroidism and ophthalmopathy. RNA transcripts served as the template for amplifying TCR beta CDR3 regions. Researchers ran a first-round RT-PCR on the TCR CDR3 using the HTBI primer set. TCRdb itself ran the multiplex PCR reads through MiXCR, one entry per CDR3 protein. The sample holds roughly 700,000 distinct CDR3 sequences, about 35% seen once.

Material for sequencing was blood. This chain links TRBV6-5 with TRBJ2-7; 8 bases are a match to TRBD2. The sequence was obtained from a woman aged 35 to 49 with Graves' hyperthyroidism. The CDR3: CASRLRPGGKYYEQYF. Written as DNA, the CDR3 is TGTGCCAGCAGACTACGTCCGGGGGGGAAGTACTACGAGCAGTACTTC.